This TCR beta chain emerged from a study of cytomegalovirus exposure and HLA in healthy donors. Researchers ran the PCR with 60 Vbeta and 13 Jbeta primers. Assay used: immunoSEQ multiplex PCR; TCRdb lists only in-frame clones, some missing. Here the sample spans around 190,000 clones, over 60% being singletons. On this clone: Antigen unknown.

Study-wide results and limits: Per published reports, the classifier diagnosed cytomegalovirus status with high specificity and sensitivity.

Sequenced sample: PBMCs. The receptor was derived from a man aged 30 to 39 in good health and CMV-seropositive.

CDR3 sequence reads: CASSLAAGTGYEQYF. CDR3 coding DNA: TGTGCCAGCAGCTTAGCTGCGGGGACGGGCTACGAGCAGTACTTC. The chain combines TRBV11-2 with TRBJ2-7; D might be TRBD2 (6 bases). The CDR3 sequence is 15 residues long. Trimming took 1 base from V and 3 from J, leaving 13 bases between them. Germline CDR1 is SGHAT and CDR2 is FQNNGV.